Following are 30 T cell receptor beta chains from one sample sequenced in a study of CD8+ T cells in alopecia areata. Reverse transcribed after extraction, RNA yielded cDNA as the sequencing template. Repertoires were generated with immunoSEQ multiplex PCR, while TCRdb's copy carries only in-frame clones and drops some. The sample shows 140,000 to 150,000 clones, roughly 50% of them seen only once. The sample was CD4+ T cells sorted from blood. The origin of the receptors is a human donor with alopecia areata.

The chain joins TRBV5-4 to TRBJ2-3; 8 positions agree with TRBD2. Germline loops: CDR1 SGHNT, CDR2 YYREEE (reference sequence). V lost 7 bases to trimming and J lost 5 bases; unmatched junction nucleotides: 12. The CDR3 contains 15 residues. For the CDR3, the DNA is TGTGCCAGCGGCCCGGGAGGGACCGCGGGAGATACGCAGTATTTT. Translating it yields CASGPGGTAGDTQYF.

This chain connects TRBV28 to TRBJ2-2; D is possibly TRBD1 (6 bases). V was trimmed by 7 bases and J by 1 base, leaving 10 bases between them. The germline V gene encodes CDR1 MDHEN and CDR2 SYDVKM. The length of the CDR3 is 14 residues. CDR3 loop: CASTGQLNTGELFF. The CDR3 bases are TGTGCCAGCACCGGACAGTTGAACACCGGGGAGCTGTTTTTT.

This sequence joins TRBV28 and TRBJ2-3; 8 bases align to TRBD2. Germline CDR1 is MDHEN and CDR2 is SYDVKM. This CDR3 region has 14 residues. The J segment lost 4 bases and the V segment lost 7 bases, leaving 7 bases of the junction unmatched. The CDR3 sequence: CASMAGGEADTQYF. DNA of the CDR3: TGTGCCAGCATGGCGGGAGGCGAGGCAGATACGCAGTATTTT.

The J gene is TRBJ2-1, the V gene TRBV5-1; 11 nucleotides line up with TRBD2. There are 17 residues in the CDR3. Trimming took 3 bases from V and 15 from J; bases not matched to a gene: 20. The germline CDR1 and CDR2 sequences are SGHRS and YFSETQ. CDR3 bases: TGCGCCAGCAGCTCATCGGCCCCGGGACTAGCGGTGAGAGGGTGGTTCTTC. Protein sequence: CASSSSAPGLAVRGWFF.

V and J are TRBV9 and TRBJ2-7; 7 bases are shared with TRBD1. Germline CDR1 reads SGDLS; CDR2 reads YYNGEE. Unmatched junction bases numbered 9, after V lost 2 bases and J lost 4 bases. The CDR3 has 15 residues. The CDR3 DNA is TGTGCCAGCAGCGTTACCGGGACAGTAGCATACGAGCAGTACTTC. Residues: CASSVTGTVAYEQYF. The full variable domain, with the rest looked up from reference TRBV9 and TRBJ2-7, is DSGVTQTPKHLITATGQRVTLRCSPRSGDLSVYWYQQSLDQGLQFLIQYYNGEERAKGNILERFSAQQFPDLHSELNLSSLELGDSALYFCASSVTGTVAYEQYFGPGTRLTVT.

This clone appeared a few times. CDR3 residues: CASTRLAKNIQYF. CDR3 in DNA: TGTGCCAGCACAAGACTAGCCAAAAACATTCAGTACTTC. The chain has TRBV2 and TRBJ2-4; no clear D. The CDR3 contains 13 residues. Between the trimmed V and J ends, which lost 7 bases and 0 bases, there was a span of 7 bases. The germline gives CDR1 SNHLY, CDR2 FYNNEI.

This clone was seen only once. The V call is TRBV7-9, the J call TRBJ2-2; D is unresolved. CDR3 length: 14 amino acids. Per germline, CDR1 SEHNR and CDR2 FQNEAQ (reference sequence). V gave up 5 bases and J gave up 1 base, with 8 bases separating them. Here the CDR3 DNA reads TGTGCCAGCAGCCCAACTGGGAACACCGGGGAGCTGTTTTTT. Protein sequence: CASSPTGNTGELFF. Full variable domain (outside the CDR3, taken from reference TRBV7-9 and TRBJ2-2): DTGVSQNPRHKITKRGQNVTFRCDPISEHNRLYWYRQTLGQGPEFLTYFQNEAQLEKSRLLSDRFSAERPKGSFSTLEIQRTEQGDSAMYLCASSPTGNTGELFFGEGSRLTVL.

The chain combines TRBV29-1 with TRBJ2-3, with TRBD2 matching 11 bases. The CDR3 totals 16 residues. J lost 0 bases, V lost 3 bases, and 5 bases had no gene match. Germline V gene lookup returns CDR1 SQVTM and CDR2 ANQGSEA. This CDR3 is CSVDGGTSGSTDTQYF. CDR3 bases: TGCAGCGTTGACGGGGGGACTAGCGGTAGCACAGATACGCAGTATTTT.

On this clone: A single base separates this from a much larger clone, so it may be a read error. The chain joins TRBV7-9 to TRBJ1-2, with 7 bases lining up with TRBD1. After removal of 5 bases from V and 4 bases from J, the junction contained 4 bases not matched to a gene. Germline CDR1 and CDR2: SEHNR and FQNEAQ (reference sequence). This CDR3 contains 13 residues. CDR3: CASSPGTAYGYTF. DNA for the CDR3: TGTGCCAGCAGCCCGGGGACAGCCTATGGCTACACCTTC.

This chain links TRBV6-1 with TRBJ2-5; 8 bases fit TRBD2. Germline CDR1 is MNHNS and CDR2 is SASEGT. There are 15 residues in the CDR3. V lost 3 bases and J lost 5; bases outside the gene matches: 8. The CDR3 loop is CASSDGGGPGETQYF. CDR3 DNA sequence: TGTGCCAGCAGTGACGGCGGGGGGCCGGGTGAGACCCAGTACTTC.

V usage is TRBV18 and J usage is TRBJ1-1; D is undetermined. The V gene lost 2 bases and the J gene lost 4 bases, with 5 bases spanning the gap. Germline CDR1 is KGHSH and CDR2 is LQKENI. The CDR3 consists of 12 residues. The CDR3 DNA is TGTGCCAGCTCACCAGAGATCACTGAAGCTTTCTTT. Its translation is CASSPEITEAFF.

J is TRBJ2-1 and V is TRBV10-2; 7 positions match TRBD2. Germline loops: CDR1 WSHSY, CDR2 SAAADI. The CDR3 runs 14 residues. V shed 4 bases, J shed 8 bases, and the junction held 8 bases outside the gene matches. The CDR3 bases are TGCGCCAGCAGTGGTCTAACTAGCGTCTATGAGCAGTTCTTC. It translates to CASSGLTSVYEQFF.

The chain is built from TRBV29-1 and TRBJ1-2, with D tentatively TRBD1 (5 bases). Per germline, CDR1 SQVTM and CDR2 ANQGSEA. V was shortened by 7 bases and J by 13 bases, with 25 bases between the two germline ends. The CDR3 is made up of 13 amino acids. Here the CDR3 DNA reads TGCAGCGCTGGGACGGGGGATAGTTTGAGCTGCACCTTC. Translation: CSAGTGDSLSCTF.

V gene TRBV5-6 combines with J gene TRBJ2-7; no firm D call. CDR3 length: 15 amino acids. Germline loops: CDR1 SGHDT, CDR2 YYEEEE. Between the trimmed V and J ends, which lost 4 bases and 4 bases, there was a span of 18 bases. The CDR3 DNA follows: TGTGCCAGCAGCCATTTTCTTCTTCCTGGGTACGAGCAGTACTTC. Translated, it gives CASSHFLLPGYEQYF.

This clone occurred a few times. This chain uses TRBV11-2 with TRBJ1-1; D is unclear. The germline CDR1 and CDR2 sequences are SGHAT and FQNNGV. Trimming took off 1 base at V and 4 bases at J, with 4 bases between the two ends. This CDR3 is 12 amino acids long. This chain's CDR3 is CASSLVSTEAFF. Written as DNA, the CDR3 is TGTGCCAGCAGCTTAGTTTCCACTGAAGCTTTCTTT.

This clone turned up a few times. The genes are TRBV5-1 and TRBJ1-1, with no clear D. This CDR3 spans 14 amino acids. Trimming took 4 bases from V and 2 from J, leaving 12 bases between them. Germline CDR1 reads SGHRS; CDR2 reads YFSETQ. As DNA, the CDR3 is TGCGCCAGCAGCACAGAGCAAATAAACACTGAAGCTTTCTTT. Protein: CASSTEQINTEAFF. The full variable domain, in which reference TRBV5-1 and TRBJ1-1 provide the parts outside the CDR3, is KAGVTQTPRYLIKTRGQQVTLSCSPISGHRSVSWYQQTPGQGLQFLFEYFSETQRNKGNFPGRFSGRQFSNSRSEMNVSTLELGDSALYLCASSTEQINTEAFFGQGTRLTVV.

Only a few counts were recorded for this clone. The CDR3 DNA follows: TGCAGCGTTGAAGCCTTAGGAGCGAGCACTGAAGCTTTCTTT. Translation gives CSVEALGASTEAFF. This rearrangement joins TRBV29-1 to TRBJ1-1; D not certain. The length of the CDR3 is 14 residues. Deletions cut 1 base from V and 4 bases from J, with 13 bases between. Germline V gene data show CDR1 as SQVTM and CDR2 as ANQGSEA.

The rearrangement uses TRBV11-2 and TRBJ2-5, with 14 positions matching TRBD2. V lost 2 bases, J lost 9 bases, and 8 bases stayed unmatched. This CDR3 has 16 residues. Germline V gene lookup returns CDR1 SGHAT and CDR2 FQNNGV. CDR3 sequence reads: CASSLRRLAGGEAQYF. CDR3 nucleotides: TGTGCCAGCAGCTTACGTCGACTAGCGGGAGGGGAGGCCCAGTACTTC.

V and J are TRBV2 and TRBJ2-1; 10 nucleotides line up with TRBD1. V dropped 6 bases and J dropped 8; count of bases not matched to a gene: 10. In germline, CDR1 is SNHLY, CDR2 FYNNEI. The CDR3 length is 15 residues. The CDR3 protein is CASSYDRGLRDEQFF. Here the CDR3 DNA reads TGTGCCAGCAGCTACGACAGGGGGCTAAGGGATGAGCAGTTCTTC.

The chain is built from TRBV6-5 and TRBJ2-7; possible D gene TRBD2, 5 bases. The CDR3 has 12 residues. V lost 5 bases and J lost 6, with 11 bases in between. CDR1 and CDR2 from the germline V gene are MNHEY and SVGAGI. CDR3 sequence: CASSQLRGEQYF. CDR3 sequence (DNA): TGTGCCAGCAGTCAACTACGGGGCGAGCAGTACTTC.

This chain uses TRBV5-1 with TRBJ2-1; TRBD2 agrees at 11 bases. There are 13 residues in the CDR3. Germline values: CDR1 SGHRS, CDR2 YFSETQ. Trimming took 0 bases from V and 15 from J; bases not matched to a gene: 5. The CDR3 DNA reads TGCGCCAGCAGCTTGGAGTCTAGCGGGAGGTGGTTCTTC. Its protein product is CASSLESSGRWFF.

This chain links TRBV28 with TRBJ2-3, with no clear D. The V and J ends lost 1 base and 3 bases respectively, with 11 bases between them. This CDR3 region has 15 residues. Germline V CDR1 and CDR2: MDHEN, SYDVKM. CDR3 region: CASSLSLPTTDTQYF. CDR3 DNA: TGTGCCAGCAGTTTATCGCTCCCGACTACAGATACGCAGTATTTT.

V is TRBV6-5 and J is TRBJ2-1; 9 nucleotides match TRBD2. The V segment lost 6 bases and the J segment 10 bases; nucleotides outside the gene matches: 10. The CDR3 is 14 amino acids. CDR1 is MNHEY and CDR2 is SVGAGI in the germline V gene. For the CDR3, the DNA is TGTGCCAGCAGGCTGACTAGCGGCACGAGGGAGCAGTTCTTC. Translating gives CASRLTSGTREQFF.

This clone was seen a few times. The gene calls are TRBV7-9 and TRBJ2-7; the D is unclear. The length of the CDR3 is 12 residues. The germline V gene has CDR1 SEHNR and CDR2 FQNEAQ (reference sequence). Trimming took 2 bases from V and 7 from J, leaving 9 bases between them. The CDR3 region has the DNA TGTGCCAGCAGCTTACAGGCGCAGGAGCAGTACTTC. As protein: CASSLQAQEQYF.

The rearrangement links TRBV9 to TRBJ2-7, with 7 bases identical to TRBD1. The CDR3 covers 14 residues. CDR1 SGDLS and CDR2 YYNGEE come from the germline V gene. V was clipped by 3 bases and J by 5 bases; unmatched bases: 8. The CDR3 protein is CASSATTGSHEQYF. The CDR3 nucleotides are TGTGCCAGCAGCGCCACGACAGGGTCCCACGAGCAGTACTTC.

The chain carries TRBV29-1 and TRBJ2-7, with D possibly called TRBD1 or TRBD2 (6 bases each). Germline lookup yields CDR1 SQVTM and CDR2 ANQGSEA. V shed 6 bases and J shed 2 bases, with 14 bases lying between them. The CDR3 is 13 amino acids. The CDR3 is CSVPARGAYEQYF. DNA for the CDR3: TGCAGCGTCCCGGCGAGGGGGGCCTACGAGCAGTACTTC.

This chain joins TRBV29-1 and TRBJ2-1; D remains unclear. The CDR3 is 12 residues long. Germline V gene lookup returns CDR1 SQVTM and CDR2 ANQGSEA. The V end lost 7 bases, the J end lost 1 base, and 8 bases lay between the germline ends. Here the CDR3 reads CSAARSYNEQFF. CDR3 sequence (DNA): TGCAGCGCGGCAAGATCCTACAATGAGCAGTTCTTC.

The chain is built from TRBV5-1 and TRBJ2-7, with 11 bases fitting TRBD1. With V trimmed by 8 bases and J by 6 bases, 7 bases remained unmatched. The CDR3 runs 13 residues. The V gene's germline CDR1 is SGHRS and CDR2 YFSETQ. This CDR3 is CASRAGQGVEQYF. The CDR3 nucleotides read TGCGCCAGTAGGGCGGGACAGGGGGTCGAGCAGTACTTC.

This sequence joins TRBV2 and TRBJ1-5, with D unresolved. This CDR3 region has 13 residues. V gave up 2 bases and J gave up 3 bases, with 5 bases separating them. The germline V gene encodes CDR1 SNHLY and CDR2 FYNNEI. The CDR3 region has the DNA TGTGCCAGCAGTGAACGGATCAATCAGCCCCAGCATTTT. Its translation is CASSERINQPQHF.

This chain connects TRBV7-2 to TRBJ2-1, with 12 bases fitting TRBD2. Germline lookup yields CDR1 SGHTA and CDR2 FQGNSA. The CDR3 extends over 17 amino acids. V gave up 1 base and J gave up 7 bases; unmatched junction bases: 8. The CDR3 DNA reads TGTGCCAGCAGCTTAGGGATTTTCGGGACTAGCGGGAATGAGCAGTTCTTC. Encoded protein: CASSLGIFGTSGNEQFF.